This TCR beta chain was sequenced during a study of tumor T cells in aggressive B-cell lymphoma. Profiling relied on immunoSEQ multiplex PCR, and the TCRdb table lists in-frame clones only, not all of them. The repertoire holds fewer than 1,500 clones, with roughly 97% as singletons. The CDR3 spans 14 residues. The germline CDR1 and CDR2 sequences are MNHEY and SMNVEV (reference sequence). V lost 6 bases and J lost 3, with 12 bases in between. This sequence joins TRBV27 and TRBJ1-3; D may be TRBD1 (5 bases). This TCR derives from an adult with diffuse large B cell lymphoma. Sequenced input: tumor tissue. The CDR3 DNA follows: TGTGCCAGCAGCCCATCAGGGTTTGGAAACACCATATATTTT. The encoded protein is CASSPSGFGNTIYF.